The 13 T cell receptor beta chains below were found in one sample sequenced in a study of blood T cells in healthy people across ages. Next came a second PCR, run for about 7 to 12 cycles, which used a sample-barcoded 5' primer along with a J-beta primer mix. Each CDR3 protein is one row after TCRdb ran MiXCR on the 5' RACE reads. The sample contains 1.5 million to 2 million distinct CDR3 sequences, 35% to 50% of which appear only once. Sequencing input: blood. These receptors were obtained from a human donor in good health.

This clonotype has more than one count but fewer than ten. This chain connects TRBV28 to TRBJ2-1; D gene unclear. The V end was cut by 4 bases, the J end by 4 bases, with 17 bases between. This CDR3 contains 16 residues. From germline, CDR1 is MDHEN and CDR2 SYDVKM. The CDR3 spells CASSWSDTVPYNEQFF. The CDR3 DNA reads TGTGCCAGCAGTTGGAGTGACACGGTCCCTTACAATGAGCAGTTCTTC.

This clonotype was seen a handful of times. The chain has TRBV4-3 and TRBJ1-2; no clear D. The germline CDR1 and CDR2 sequences are LGHNA and YSLEER. The CDR3 contains 16 residues. V shed 0 bases and J shed 4 bases, with 15 bases lying between them. The CDR3 sequence is CASSQDWADNSYGYTF. CDR3 nucleotide sequence: TGCGCCAGCAGCCAAGATTGGGCAGATAATTCCTATGGCTACACCTTC.

The chain joins TRBV6-5 to TRBJ1-5; 8 bases match TRBD1. CDR1 is MNHEY and CDR2 is SVGAGI in the germline V gene. The CDR3 contains 14 residues. With 6 bases clipped from V and 6 bases from J, the junction kept 7 bases outside the gene matches. DNA of the CDR3: TGTGCCAGCAGCCCGGACAGGGAAGTTCAGCCCCAGCATTTT. It is translated as CASSPDREVQPQHF.

With regard to this clonotype: One end of the junction fails to match germline, which may point to a read error. The genes are TRBV7-2 and TRBJ2-7; 10 bases align to TRBD2. The CDR3 consists of 15 residues. Germline V gives CDR1 SGHTA, CDR2 FQGNSA. CDR3: CASSLAGETSYEQYF. CDR3 in DNA: TGTGCCAGCAGCCTAGCGGGGGAGACGAGCTACGAGCAGTACTTC.

In this sample, this clonotype turned up a few times. The chain couples TRBV6-5 to TRBJ1-5; D not resolved. V gave up 4 bases and J gave up 1 base, with 5 bases separating them. Germline V gene sequence: CDR1 MNHEY, CDR2 SVGAGI. The CDR3 runs to 13 residues. The CDR3 loop is CASSSLSNQPQHF. CDR3 in DNA: TGTGCCAGCAGTTCTCTGAGCAATCAGCCCCAGCATTTT.

This rearrangement joins TRBV4-3 to TRBJ1-2; D is undetermined. V lost 4 bases and J lost 1, with 13 bases in between. Germline-derived CDR1 and CDR2 are LGHNA and YSLEER. This CDR3 has 15 residues. The CDR3 region is CASSPMGRVNYGYTF. CDR3 in DNA: TGCGCCAGCAGCCCTATGGGCCGGGTTAACTATGGCTACACCTTC.

This clonotype was observed a handful of times. The V and J genes are TRBV12-3 or TRBV12-4 and TRBJ1-4; D uncertain. The CDR3 has 12 residues. Trimming shortened V by 4 bases and J by 10 bases, and 10 bases separated the two germline ends. As DNA, the CDR3 is TGTGCCAGCAGTTCTGAGCTTGGAAAACTGTTTTTT. Its protein is CASSSELGKLFF.

This clonotype was detected a few times. The CDR3 DNA follows: TGTGCCATCAGTCTCGGGACTGCGTACGGGCAGTACTTC. Translating gives CAISLGTAYGQYF. The chain recombines TRBV10-3 with TRBJ2-5, with a possible D match to TRBD2 (6 bases). CDR1 is ENHRY, CDR2 SYGVKD, per germline. Trimming took off 5 bases at V and 11 bases at J, with 18 bases between the two ends. The CDR3 extends over 13 amino acids.

This clonotype was seen only a few times. CDR3 nucleotides: TGTGCCACCAGTGACCTCCATTATAGCAATCAGCCCCAGCATTTT. This gives the protein CATSDLHYSNQPQHF. The V gene is TRBV24-1, the J gene TRBJ1-5; D call uncertain. The CDR3 has 15 amino acids. Germline CDR1 reads KGHDR; CDR2 reads SFDVKD. The V end lost 4 bases, the J end lost 0 bases, and 9 bases lay between the germline ends.

CDR3 nucleotide sequence: TGTGCCAGCAGCCCTTTAAGGGGGCGGGATAATGGCTACACCTTC. Encoded protein: CASSPLRGRDNGYTF. This chain connects TRBV7-9 to TRBJ1-2; TRBD1 matches at 7 bases. Germline CDR1 is SEHNR and CDR2 is FQNEAQ (reference sequence). This CDR3 comprises 15 residues. Trimming at V came to 5 bases and at J to 6 bases, leaving 12 bases not matched to a gene.

This chain uses TRBV20-1 with TRBJ2-7; weak D call: TRBD1 (5 bases). The ends were cut back, 0 bases at V and 1 base at J, with 10 bases in the middle. The CDR3 is made up of 14 amino acids. From germline, CDR1 is DFQATT and CDR2 SNEGSKA (reference sequence). Written as DNA, the CDR3 is TGCAGTGCTAGAGATCATCAGGGATCCTACGAGCAGTACTTC. Its protein product is CSARDHQGSYEQYF.

This sequence joins TRBV4-3 and TRBJ1-4, with D unclear. This CDR3 is 16 amino acids long. Trimming took off 1 base at V and 2 bases at J, with 11 bases between the two ends. Germline assignment: CDR1 LGHNA and CDR2 YSLEER. This chain's CDR3 is CASSQGRVGTNEKLFF. CDR3 DNA sequence: TGCGCCAGCAGCCAAGGACGGGTCGGTACTAATGAAAAACTGTTTTTT.

The table lists this clonotype with a few counts. This chain connects TRBV13 to TRBJ2-1; D is unresolved. CDR1 is PRHDT and CDR2 is FYEKMQ in the germline V gene (reference sequence). CDR3 length: 16 amino acids. Trimming removed 0 bases at V and 9 bases at J, with 18 bases between. CDR3 in amino acids: CASSLGRSGANPEQFF. The CDR3 DNA follows: TGTGCCAGCAGCTTAGGCCGTAGTGGCGCCAATCCTGAGCAGTTCTTC.